This T cell receptor (beta chain) is from a study of response to subunit inactivated influenza vaccine. Regarding the study as a whole: Few new T cells, the authors suggested, are recruited by each seasonal influenza vaccination.

TCRdb used MiXCR to reprocess the RT-PCR reads, holding one entry per CDR3 protein. The sample yields around 580,000 distinct CDR3 sequences, 14% seen once. The length of the CDR3 is 13 residues. The ends lost 6 bases at V and 5 bases at J; junction bases unmatched: 9. Germline values: CDR1 DFQATT, CDR2 SNEGSKA (reference sequence). Notes on this clonotype: Its antigen is not identified.

The source material was PBMCs from blood, sampled approximately 12 days after vaccination. The receptor was derived from a man aged 50 or older who received an inactivated influenza vaccine. V is TRBV20-1 and J is TRBJ2-7, with 8 bases fitting TRBD1. The CDR3 sequence: CSAAQGARDEQYF. The CDR3 DNA is TGCAGTGCCGCTCAGGGGGCTCGGGACGAGCAGTACTTC.